The clone carrying this TCR beta chain was seen a handful of times. This record comes from a study of post-analysis software for immune sequencing data. The CDR3 covers 15 residues. Per germline, CDR1 SGHTA and CDR2 FQGNSA. With V trimmed by 5 bases and J by 9 bases, 12 bases remained unmatched. Incorporated into the TCR beta cDNA libraries were unique molecular identifiers, which served to reduce PCR and sequencing biases. MiXCR was run by TCRdb on the PCR reads, yielding one entry per CDR3 protein. The sample yields 150,000 to 200,000 distinct CDR3 sequences, under 40% seen once. Sequencing used blood, obtained after autologous hematopoietic stem cell transplantation. The chain couples TRBV7-2 to TRBJ2-1; 8 nucleotides line up with TRBD1. This sequence was found in a girl aged 5 to 17 with multiple sclerosis. The chain's CDR3 is CASSQTGAPHGEQFF. The DNA for the CDR3 is TGTGCCAGCAGCCAGACAGGGGCACCCCACGGTGAGCAGTTCTTC.